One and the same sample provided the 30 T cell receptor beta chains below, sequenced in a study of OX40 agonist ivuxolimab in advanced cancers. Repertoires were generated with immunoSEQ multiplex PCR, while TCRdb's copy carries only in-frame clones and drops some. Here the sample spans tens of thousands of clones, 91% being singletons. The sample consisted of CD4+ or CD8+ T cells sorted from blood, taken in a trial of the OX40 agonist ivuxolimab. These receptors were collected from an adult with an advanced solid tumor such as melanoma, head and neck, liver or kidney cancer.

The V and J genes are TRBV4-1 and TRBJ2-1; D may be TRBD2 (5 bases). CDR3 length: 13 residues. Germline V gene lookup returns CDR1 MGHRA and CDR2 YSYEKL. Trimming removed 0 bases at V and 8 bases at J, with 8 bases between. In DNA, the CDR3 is TGCGCCAGCAGCCAAGATCAAGCGGATGAGCAGTTCTTC. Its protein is CASSQDQADEQFF.

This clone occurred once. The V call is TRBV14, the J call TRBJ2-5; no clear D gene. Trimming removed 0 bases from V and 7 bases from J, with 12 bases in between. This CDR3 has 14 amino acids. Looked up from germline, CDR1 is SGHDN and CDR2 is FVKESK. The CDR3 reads CASSQDPRSRTQYF. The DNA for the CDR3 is TGTGCCAGCAGCCAAGATCCTCGTTCCAGGACCCAGTACTTC.

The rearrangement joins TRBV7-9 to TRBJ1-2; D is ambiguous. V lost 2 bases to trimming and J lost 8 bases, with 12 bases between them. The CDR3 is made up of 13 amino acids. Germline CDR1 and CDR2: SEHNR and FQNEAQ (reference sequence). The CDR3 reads CASSLTSTEGYTF. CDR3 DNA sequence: TGTGCCAGCAGCTTAACGAGCACGGAGGGCTACACCTTC.

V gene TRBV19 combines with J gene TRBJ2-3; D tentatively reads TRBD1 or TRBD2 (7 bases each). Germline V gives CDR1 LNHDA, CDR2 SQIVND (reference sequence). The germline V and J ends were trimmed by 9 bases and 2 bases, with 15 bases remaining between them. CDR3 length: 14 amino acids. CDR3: CASWGGQITDTQYF. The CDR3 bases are TGTGCCAGCTGGGGGGGACAGATCACAGATACGCAGTATTTT.

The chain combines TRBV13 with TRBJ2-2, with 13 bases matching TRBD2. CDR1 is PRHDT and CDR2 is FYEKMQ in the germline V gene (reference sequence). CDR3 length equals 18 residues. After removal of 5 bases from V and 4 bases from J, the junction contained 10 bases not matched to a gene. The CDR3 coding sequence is TGTGCCAGCAGCCACGGGACTAGCGGGAACCAGATCACCGGGGAGCTGTTTTTT. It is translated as CASSHGTSGNQITGELFF.

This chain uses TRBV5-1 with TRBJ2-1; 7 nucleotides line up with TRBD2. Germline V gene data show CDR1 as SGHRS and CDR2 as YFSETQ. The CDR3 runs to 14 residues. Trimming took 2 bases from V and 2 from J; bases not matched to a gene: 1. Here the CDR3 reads CASSLSGAYNEQFF. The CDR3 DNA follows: TGCGCCAGCAGCTTAAGCGGGGCCTACAATGAGCAGTTCTTC.

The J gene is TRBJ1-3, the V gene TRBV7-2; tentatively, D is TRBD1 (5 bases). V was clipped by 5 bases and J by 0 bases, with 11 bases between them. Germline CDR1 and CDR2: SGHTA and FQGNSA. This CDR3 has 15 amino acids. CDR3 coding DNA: TGTGCCAGCAGCCCGGGACCGAGCTCTGGAAACACCATATATTTT. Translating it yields CASSPGPSSGNTIYF.

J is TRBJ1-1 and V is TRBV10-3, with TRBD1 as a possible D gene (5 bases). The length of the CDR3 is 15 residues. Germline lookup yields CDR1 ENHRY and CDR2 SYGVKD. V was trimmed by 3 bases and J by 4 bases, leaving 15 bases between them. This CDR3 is CAISDEGRGSTEAFF. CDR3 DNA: TGTGCCATCAGTGACGAGGGGCGAGGAAGCACTGAAGCTTTCTTT.

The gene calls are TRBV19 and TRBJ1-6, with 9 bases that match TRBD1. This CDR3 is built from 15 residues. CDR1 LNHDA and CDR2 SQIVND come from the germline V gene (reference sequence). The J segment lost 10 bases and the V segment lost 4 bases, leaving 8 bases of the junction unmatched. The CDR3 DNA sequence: TGTGCCAGTAGTACCGGGACAGGGACGGGGTCACCCCTCCACTTT. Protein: CASSTGTGTGSPLHF.

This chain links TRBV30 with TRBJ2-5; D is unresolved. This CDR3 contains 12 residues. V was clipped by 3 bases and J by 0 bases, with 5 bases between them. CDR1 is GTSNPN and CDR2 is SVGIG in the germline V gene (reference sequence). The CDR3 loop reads CAWSPDQETQYF. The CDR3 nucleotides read TGTGCCTGGAGCCCTGACCAAGAGACCCAGTACTTC.

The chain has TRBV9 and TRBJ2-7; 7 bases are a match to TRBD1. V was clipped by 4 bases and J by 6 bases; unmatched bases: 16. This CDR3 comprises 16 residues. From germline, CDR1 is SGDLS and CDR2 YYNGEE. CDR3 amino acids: CASSPPRSWDSGEQYF. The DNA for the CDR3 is TGTGCCAGCAGCCCCCCCCGAAGTTGGGACAGCGGCGAGCAGTACTTC.

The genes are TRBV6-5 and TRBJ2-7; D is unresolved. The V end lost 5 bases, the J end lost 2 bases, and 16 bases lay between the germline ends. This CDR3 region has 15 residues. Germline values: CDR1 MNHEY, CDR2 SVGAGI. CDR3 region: CASSPTYGETYEQYF. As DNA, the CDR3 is TGTGCCAGCAGTCCTACCTATGGAGAAACCTACGAGCAGTACTTC.

DNA of the CDR3: TGTGCCAGTAACGCGGGGACAGCTAATGAGCAGTTCTTC. This gives the protein CASNAGTANEQFF. The V and J genes are TRBV19 and TRBJ2-1; D perhaps matches TRBD1 (7 bases). The CDR3 runs 13 residues. V shed 7 bases and J shed 7 bases, with 14 bases lying between them. Looked up from germline, CDR1 is LNHDA and CDR2 is SQIVND (reference sequence).

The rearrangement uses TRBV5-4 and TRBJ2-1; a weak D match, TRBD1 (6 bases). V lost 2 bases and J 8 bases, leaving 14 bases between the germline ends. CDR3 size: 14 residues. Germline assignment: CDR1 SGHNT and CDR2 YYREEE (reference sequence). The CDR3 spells CASSLVQNRDEQFF. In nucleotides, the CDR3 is TGTGCCAGCAGCTTAGTCCAAAACAGGGATGAGCAGTTCTTC. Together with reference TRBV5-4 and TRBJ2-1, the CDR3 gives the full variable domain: ETGVTQSPTHLIKTRGQQVTLRCSSQSGHNTVSWYQQALGQGPQFIFQYYREEENGRGNFPPRFSGLQFPNYSSELNVNALELDDSALYLCASSLVQNRDEQFFGPGTRLTVL.

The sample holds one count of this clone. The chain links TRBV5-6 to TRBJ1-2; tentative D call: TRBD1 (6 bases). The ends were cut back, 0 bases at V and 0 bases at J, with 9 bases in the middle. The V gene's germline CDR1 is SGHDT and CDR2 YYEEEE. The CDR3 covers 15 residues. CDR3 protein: CASSLAGGANYGYTF. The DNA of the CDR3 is TGTGCCAGCAGCTTGGCGGGGGGCGCTAACTATGGCTACACCTTC.

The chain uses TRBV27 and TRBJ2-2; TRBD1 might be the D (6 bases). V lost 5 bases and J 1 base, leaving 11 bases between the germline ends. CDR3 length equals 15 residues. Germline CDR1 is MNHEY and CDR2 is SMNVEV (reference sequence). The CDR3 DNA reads TGTGCCAGCAGTCCCGGACAGTTGAACACCGGGGAGCTGTTTTTT. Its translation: CASSPGQLNTGELFF.

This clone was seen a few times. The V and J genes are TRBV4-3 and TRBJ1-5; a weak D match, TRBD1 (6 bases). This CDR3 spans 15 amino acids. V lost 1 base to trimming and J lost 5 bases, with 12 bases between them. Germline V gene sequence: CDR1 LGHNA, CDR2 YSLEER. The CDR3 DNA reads TGCGCCAGCAGCCAAGCCCTGGACAGCTATCAGCCCCAGCATTTT. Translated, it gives CASSQALDSYQPQHF.

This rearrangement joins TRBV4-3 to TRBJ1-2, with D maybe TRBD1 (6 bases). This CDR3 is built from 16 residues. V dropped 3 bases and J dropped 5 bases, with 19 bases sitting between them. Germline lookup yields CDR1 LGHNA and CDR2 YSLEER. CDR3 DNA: TGCGCCAGCAGCCAGGCGGGACAAATGGACGATTATGGCTACACCTTC. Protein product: CASSQAGQMDDYGYTF.

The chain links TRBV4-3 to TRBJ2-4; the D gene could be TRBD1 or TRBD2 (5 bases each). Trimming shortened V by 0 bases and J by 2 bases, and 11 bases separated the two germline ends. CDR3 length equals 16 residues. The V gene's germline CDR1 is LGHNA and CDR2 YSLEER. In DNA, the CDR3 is TGCGCCAGCAGCCAAGATGGGGCGGGTTCCAAAAACATTCAGTACTTC. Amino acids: CASSQDGAGSKNIQYF.

CDR3 bases: TGTGCCAGCAGCCCACTTGACCCCAATCAGCCCCAGCATTTT. Translating it yields CASSPLDPNQPQHF. The chain recombines TRBV27 with TRBJ1-5; D is ambiguous. V was shortened by 6 bases and J by 3 bases, with 12 bases between the two germline ends. Germline V CDR1 and CDR2: MNHEY, SMNVEV (reference sequence). CDR3 length: 14 residues.

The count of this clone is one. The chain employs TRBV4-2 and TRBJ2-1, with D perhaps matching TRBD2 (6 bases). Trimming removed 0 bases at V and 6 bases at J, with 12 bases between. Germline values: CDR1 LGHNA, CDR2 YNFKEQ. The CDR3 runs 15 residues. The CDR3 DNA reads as TGTGCCAGCAGCCAAGAGCCCCTAGCGCCCAATGAGCAGTTCTTC. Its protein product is CASSQEPLAPNEQFF.

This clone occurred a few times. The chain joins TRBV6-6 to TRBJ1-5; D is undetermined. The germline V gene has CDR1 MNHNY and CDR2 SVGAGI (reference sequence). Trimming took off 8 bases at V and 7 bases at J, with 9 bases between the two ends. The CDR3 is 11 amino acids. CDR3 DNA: TGTGCCAGCGGAGCGGGGCAGCCCCAGCATTTT. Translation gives CASGAGQPQHF.

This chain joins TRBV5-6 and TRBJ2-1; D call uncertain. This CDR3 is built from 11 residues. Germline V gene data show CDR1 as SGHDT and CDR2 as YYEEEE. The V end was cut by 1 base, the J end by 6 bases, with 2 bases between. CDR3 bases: TGTGCCAGCAGCTTGTCCAATGAGCAGTTCTTC. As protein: CASSLSNEQFF.

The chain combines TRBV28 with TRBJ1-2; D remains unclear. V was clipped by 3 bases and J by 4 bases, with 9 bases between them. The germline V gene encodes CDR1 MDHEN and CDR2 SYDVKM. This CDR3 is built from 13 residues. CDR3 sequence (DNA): TGTGCCAGCAGTTTCGGGCAGACCTATGGCTACACCTTC. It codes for CASSFGQTYGYTF.

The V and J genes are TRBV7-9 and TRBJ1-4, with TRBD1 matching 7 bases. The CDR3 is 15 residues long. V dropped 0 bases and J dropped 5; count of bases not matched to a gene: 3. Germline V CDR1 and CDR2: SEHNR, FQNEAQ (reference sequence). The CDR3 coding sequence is TGTGCCAGCAGCTTAGCCGGGACAGAGAATGAAAAACTGTTTTTT. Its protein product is CASSLAGTENEKLFF.

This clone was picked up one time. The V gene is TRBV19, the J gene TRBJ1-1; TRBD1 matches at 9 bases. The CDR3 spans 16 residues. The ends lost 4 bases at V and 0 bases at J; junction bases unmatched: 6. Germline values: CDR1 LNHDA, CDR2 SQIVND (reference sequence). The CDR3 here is CASSKGQGFMNTEAFF. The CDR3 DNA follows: TGTGCCAGTAGTAAGGGACAGGGCTTCATGAACACTGAAGCTTTCTTT.

CDR3 sequence (DNA): TGTGCCAGCAGCTTGGAGGTGGACGCGAGGCCACTCTCTGGGGCCAACGTCCTGACTTTC. It yields the protein CASSLEVDARPLSGANVLTF. The chain joins TRBV5-4 to TRBJ2-6; unclear D gene. Germline V gene sequence: CDR1 SGHNT, CDR2 YYREEE (reference sequence). The CDR3 contains 20 residues. V lost 0 bases and J lost 0, with 19 bases in between.

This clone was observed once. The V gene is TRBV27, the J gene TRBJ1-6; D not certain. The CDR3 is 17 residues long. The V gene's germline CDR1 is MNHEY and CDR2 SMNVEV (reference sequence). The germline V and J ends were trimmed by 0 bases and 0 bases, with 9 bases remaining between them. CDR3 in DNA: TGTGCCAGCAGTTTATCGACGGAAAGCTCCTATAATTCACCCCTCCACTTT. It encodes CASSLSTESSYNSPLHF.

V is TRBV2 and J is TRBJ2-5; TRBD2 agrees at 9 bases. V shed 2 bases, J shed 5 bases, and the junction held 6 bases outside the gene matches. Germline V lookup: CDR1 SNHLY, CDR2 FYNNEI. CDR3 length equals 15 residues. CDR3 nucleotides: TGTGCCAGCAGTGAAAGCCTAGCGGGATGGGAGACCCAGTACTTC. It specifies CASSESLAGWETQYF. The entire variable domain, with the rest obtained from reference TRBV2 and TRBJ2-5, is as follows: EPEVTQTPSHQVTQMGQEVILRCVPISNHLYFYWYRQILGQKVEFLVSFYNNEISEKSEIFDDQFSVERPDGSNFTLKIRSTKLEDSAMYFCASSESLAGWETQYFGPGTRLLVL.

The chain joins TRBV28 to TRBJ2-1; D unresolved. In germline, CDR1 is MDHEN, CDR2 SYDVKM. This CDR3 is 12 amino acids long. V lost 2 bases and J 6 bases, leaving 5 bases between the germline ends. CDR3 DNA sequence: TGTGCCAGCAGTTTACTTGGCAATGAGCAGTTCTTC. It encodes CASSLLGNEQFF.